Following are 13 T cell receptor beta chains from one sample sequenced in a study of T cell responses to AZD1222 COVID-19 vaccine. Repertoires were generated with immunoSEQ multiplex PCR, while TCRdb's copy carries only in-frame clones and drops some. The table lists 100,000 to 150,000 clones, roughly 92% of them singletons. The sequencing used peripheral blood, collected 28 days after the second AZD1222 dose. The receptors here all came from an adult who received the AZD1222 COVID-19 vaccine.

The chain links TRBV7-2 to TRBJ2-7; 8 positions agree with TRBD2. The length of the CDR3 is 16 residues. The trim removed 5 bases at V and 2 bases at J, leaving 11 bases unmatched. Germline V gene data show CDR1 as SGHTA and CDR2 as FQGNSA. In DNA, the CDR3 is TGTGCCAGCAGCCGCGCACGGCGGGGGGCGGCCTACGAGCAGTACTTC. Amino acids: CASSRARRGAAYEQYF. Looking up the rest from reference TRBV7-2 and TRBJ2-7 gives the full variable domain: GAGVSQSPSNKVTEKGKDVELRCDPISGHTALYWYRQSLGQGLEFLIYFQGNSAPDKSGLPSDRFSAERTGGSVSTLTIQRTQQEDSAVYLCASSRARRGAAYEQYFGPGTRLTVT.

This chain joins TRBV29-1 and TRBJ2-7; a possible D gene is TRBD1 (5 bases). CDR1 and CDR2 from the germline V gene are SQVTM and ANQGSEA. CDR3 length: 13 residues. Between the trimmed V and J ends, which lost 5 bases and 1 base, there was a span of 12 bases. CDR3 loop: CSVLDSKSYEQYF. The CDR3 DNA sequence: TGCAGCGTTTTAGACAGTAAATCCTACGAGCAGTACTTC.

The rearrangement links TRBV24-1 to TRBJ2-7; no clear D gene. In germline, CDR1 is KGHDR, CDR2 SFDVKD. The CDR3 spans 12 residues. V lost 0 bases and J 10 bases, leaving 9 bases between the germline ends. Here the CDR3 DNA reads TGTGCCACCAGTGATTTGAGGACGGGCCAGTACTTC. This encodes CATSDLRTGQYF.

The genes are TRBV19 and TRBJ1-1, with D unclear. From germline, CDR1 is LNHDA and CDR2 SQIVND (reference sequence). The CDR3 extends over 14 amino acids. Trimming removed 3 bases from V and 1 base from J, with 9 bases in between. This chain's CDR3 is CASSMSGSNTEAFF. CDR3 bases: TGTGCCAGTAGTATGTCAGGATCGAACACTGAAGCTTTCTTT.

The CDR3 loop is CASSRTGTSVDEQYF. The CDR3 DNA is TGCGCCAGCAGCAGGACCGGGACTAGCGTCGACGAGCAGTACTTC. The chain employs TRBV5-1 and TRBJ2-7, with 10 positions matching TRBD2. Germline V lookup: CDR1 SGHRS, CDR2 YFSETQ. CDR3 length: 15 amino acids. The ends lost 4 bases at V and 5 bases at J; junction bases unmatched: 9. Together with reference TRBV5-1 and TRBJ2-7, the CDR3 gives the full variable domain: KAGVTQTPRYLIKTRGQQVTLSCSPISGHRSVSWYQQTPGQGLQFLFEYFSETQRNKGNFPGRFSGRQFSNSRSEMNVSTLELGDSALYLCASSRTGTSVDEQYFGPGTRLTVT.

This clone was seen only once. The chain has TRBV28 and TRBJ2-7; TRBD2 might be the D (6 bases). The CDR3 has 12 amino acids. Germline values: CDR1 MDHEN, CDR2 SYDVKM. Trimming removed 5 bases at V and 10 bases at J, with 15 bases between. CDR3 sequence (DNA): TGTGCCAGCAGTGGGACTGCTTTGTATCAGTACTTC. As protein: CASSGTALYQYF.

The rearrangement joins TRBV4-2 to TRBJ1-6; D gene ambiguous. Germline V lookup: CDR1 LGHNA, CDR2 YNFKEQ. The CDR3 is 16 amino acids. With 3 bases removed from V and 1 base from J, the gap between germline ends came to 10 bases. In nucleotides, the CDR3 is TGTGCCAGCAGCCATCAAAGGGAGTCCTATAATTCACCCCTCCACTTT. Translating gives CASSHQRESYNSPLHF.

The rearrangement uses TRBV6-2 or TRBV6-3 and TRBJ2-3; tentative D call: TRBD2 (5 bases). Germline CDR1 reads MNHEY; CDR2 reads SVGEGT. The V end lost 0 bases, the J end lost 5 bases, and 18 bases lay between the germline ends. The CDR3 is 17 residues long. This chain's CDR3 is CASSYSKFGGSVDTQYF. In DNA form, the CDR3 reads TGTGCCAGCAGTTACTCGAAGTTCGGCGGTAGCGTAGATACGCAGTATTTT.

This clone was recorded only once. The rearrangement joins TRBV7-2 to TRBJ2-2; D possibly uses TRBD1 or TRBD2 (5 bases each). The V end lost 2 bases, the J end lost 4 bases, and 11 bases lay between the germline ends. The V gene's germline CDR1 is SGHTA and CDR2 FQGNSA. CDR3 length equals 15 residues. CDR3 in amino acids: CASSLRGVGTGELFF. For the CDR3, the DNA is TGTGCCAGCAGCTTACGAGGGGTGGGCACCGGGGAGCTGTTTTTT. Supplemented by reference TRBV7-2 and TRBJ2-2, the full variable domain reads GAGVSQSPSNKVTEKGKDVELRCDPISGHTALYWYRQSLGQGLEFLIYFQGNSAPDKSGLPSDRFSAERTGGSVSTLTIQRTQQEDSAVYLCASSLRGVGTGELFFGEGSRLTVL.

This clone appeared once. The V call is TRBV10-1, the J call TRBJ2-2; no reliable D call. V was cut by 0 bases and J by 1 base, with 12 bases left in between. Per germline, CDR1 WNHNN and CDR2 SYGVQD (reference sequence). The CDR3 is 17 amino acids. The CDR3 DNA follows: TGCGCCAGCAGTGAGTCCAATGGTGACAAGAACACCGGGGAGCTGTTTTTT. Its translation is CASSESNGDKNTGELFF.

V gene TRBV12-3 or TRBV12-4 combines with J gene TRBJ1-2; 7 bases agree with TRBD1. The CDR3 loop spans 13 amino acids. Germline trimming cut 6 bases from V and 6 bases from J; bases unmatched to any gene: 7. The CDR3 DNA follows: TGTGCCAGCAGCCCCGGGACAGCAAATGGCTACACCTTC. It yields the protein CASSPGTANGYTF.

The chain uses TRBV28 and TRBJ2-7; TRBD1 aligns across 8 bases. Unmatched junction bases numbered 2, after V lost 4 bases and J lost 3 bases. Looked up from germline, CDR1 is MDHEN and CDR2 is SYDVKM. The CDR3 has 13 residues. The CDR3 region has the DNA TGTGCCAGCAGTTCCGGGACAGGCTACGAGCAGTACTTC. It yields the protein CASSSGTGYEQYF.

The rearrangement joins TRBV4-3 to TRBJ2-4; D ambiguous. CDR1 and CDR2 (germline): LGHNA, YSLEER. CDR3 length equals 14 residues. The V end lost 0 bases, the J end lost 0 bases, and 3 bases lay between the germline ends. Here the CDR3 DNA reads TGCGCCAGCAGCCAAGAGGTAGCCAAAAACATTCAGTACTTC. It codes for CASSQEVAKNIQYF.